This T cell receptor beta chain was sequenced during a study of blood T cell repertoires in COVID-19. Here immunoSEQ multiplex PCR was the method, and the copy in TCRdb shows in-frame clones only, minus some. The sample holds roughly 280,000 clones, around 86% seen once. Sequenced input: peripheral blood. This sequence was found in a middle-aged man with acute or convalescent COVID-19.

The CDR3, as DNA: TGTGCCAGCAGCCGCCCAGCAGGCTACGAGCAGTACTTC. Its protein product is CASSRPAGYEQYF. The chain uses TRBV7-8 and TRBJ2-7; no clear D. CDR3 length: 13 amino acids. V lost 5 bases and J 3 bases, leaving 11 bases between the germline ends. Germline values: CDR1 SGHVS, CDR2 FQNEAQ. The full variable domain, its missing parts supplied by reference TRBV7-8 and TRBJ2-7, is GAGVSQSPRYKVAKRGQDVALRCDPISGHVSLFWYQQALGQGPEFLTYFQNEAQLDKSGLPSDRFFAERPEGSVSTLKIQRTQQEDSAVYLCASSRPAGYEQYFGPGTRLTVT.